This entry lists 16 T cell receptor beta chains sequenced from one sample in a study of blood T cell repertoires in COVID-19 (dated by TCRdb to 2020 to 2021). Library creation used the immunoSEQ multiplex PCR assay. The clones in this table, taken by TCRdb from immuneACCESS, are in-frame only. Not every clone is retained; where verified, under half of the shortfall comes from an unresolved V gene, and the cause of the rest is unknown. Counted in this sample were roughly 150,000 clones; over 80% of them appeared once. Of the sample, approximately 5.1% falls within the top ten clones. Specimen: PBMCs or T cells enriched from blood (not recorded which). The receptors shown here come from a man between 70 and 80 years old who had been exposed to COVID-19.

The rearrangement links TRBV7-9 to TRBJ2-3; a possible D gene is TRBD1 (6 bases). CDR3 length equals 15 residues. Germline V gene sequence: CDR1 SEHNR, CDR2 FQNEAQ (reference sequence). V was cut by 1 base and J by 1 base, with 9 bases left in between. In DNA, the CDR3 is TGTGCCAGCAGCTTAGGGACAGCGCGCACAGATACGCAGTATTTT. It yields the protein CASSLGTARTDTQYF.

This clone was detected only once. The genes are TRBV10-3 and TRBJ1-5, with D unresolved. Germline V gene data show CDR1 as ENHRY and CDR2 as SYGVKD. Trimming took off 3 bases at V and 0 bases at J, with 6 bases between the two ends. The CDR3 is 14 amino acids. CDR3 protein: CAISDSDSNQPQHF. The CDR3 DNA is TGTGCCATCAGTGATTCAGATAGCAATCAGCCCCAGCATTTT.

This clone was recorded a few times. The chain recombines TRBV19 with TRBJ1-4; TRBD1 matches 9 bases. J lost 8 bases, V lost 5 bases, and 6 bases had no gene match. Germline CDR1 and CDR2: LNHDA and SQIVND (reference sequence). The length of the CDR3 is 14 residues. The chain's CDR3 is CASSSTGGNEKLFF. Here the CDR3 DNA reads TGTGCCAGTAGTTCGACAGGGGGGAACGAAAAACTGTTTTTT.

CDR3 region: CASIKGGAVQPQHF. The CDR3 region has the DNA TGTGCCAGCATAAAAGGGGGGGCGGTTCAGCCCCAGCATTTT. This sequence joins TRBV28 and TRBJ1-5, with D perhaps matching TRBD1 (6 bases). CDR3 length: 14 amino acids. V lost 7 bases, J lost 6 bases, and 16 bases lay in between. Germline lookup yields CDR1 MDHEN and CDR2 SYDVKM. Complete variable domain (other parts from reference TRBV28 and TRBJ1-5): DVKVTQSSRYLVKRTGEKVFLECVQDMDHENMFWYRQDPGLGLRLIYFSYDVKMKEKGDIPEGYSVSREKKERFSLILESASTNQTSMYLCASIKGGAVQPQHFGDGTRLSIL.

J is TRBJ1-5 and V is TRBV15, with D unresolved. Germline V gene data show CDR1 as LNHNV and CDR2 as YYDKDF (reference sequence). This CDR3 is 16 amino acids long. Trimming shortened V by 3 bases and J by 1 base, and 13 bases separated the two germline ends. The CDR3 here is CATSSPVLASNQPQHF. CDR3 DNA: TGTGCCACCAGCAGCCCCGTCTTGGCCAGCAATCAGCCCCAGCATTTT.

The J gene is TRBJ2-2, the V gene TRBV27; no reliable D call. The CDR3 totals 14 residues. Trimming cost V 2 bases and J 6 bases, with 10 bases left between them. CDR1 MNHEY and CDR2 SMNVEV come from the germline V gene (reference sequence). Written as DNA, the CDR3 is TGTGCCAGCAGTTTAGATTGGAGCCCCGGGGAGCTGTTTTTT. Translated, it gives CASSLDWSPGELFF.

The chain has TRBV24-1 and TRBJ2-1, with D possibly being TRBD2 (6 bases). The germline V gene encodes CDR1 KGHDR and CDR2 SFDVKD. Trimming left V 0 bases short and J 3 bases short, with 11 bases between. The CDR3 is 16 amino acids. The CDR3 protein is CATSDLMDGGYNEQFF. DNA for the CDR3: TGTGCCACCAGTGATTTGATGGACGGGGGCTACAATGAGCAGTTCTTC.

The gene calls are TRBV28 and TRBJ2-7, with 8 bases aligning to TRBD1. With V trimmed by 4 bases and J by 2 bases, 7 bases remained unmatched. This CDR3 spans 15 amino acids. Germline V gene data show CDR1 as MDHEN and CDR2 as SYDVKM. The CDR3 sequence: CASSSRTGKTYEQYF. The CDR3 DNA follows: TGTGCCAGCAGTTCTCGGACAGGGAAGACCTACGAGCAGTACTTC.

This CDR3 reads CASSIGAGRQYEKLFF. The CDR3 region has the DNA TGTGCCAGTAGTATAGGGGCGGGGAGGCAGTACGAAAAACTGTTTTTT. The chain combines TRBV19 with TRBJ1-4; D not resolved. CDR3 length: 16 amino acids. Germline V gives CDR1 LNHDA, CDR2 SQIVND (reference sequence). Between the trimmed V and J ends, which lost 1 base and 8 bases, there was a span of 17 bases. The full variable domain, its missing parts supplied by reference TRBV19 and TRBJ1-4, is DGGITQSPKYLFRKEGQNVTLSCEQNLNHDAMYWYRQDPGQGLRLIYYSQIVNDFQKGDIAEGYSVSREKKESFPLTVTSAQKNPTAFYLCASSIGAGRQYEKLFFGSGTQLSVL.

The V call is TRBV7-8, the J call TRBJ1-2; possibly TRBD1 for D (6 bases). The CDR3 extends over 13 amino acids. Looked up from germline, CDR1 is SGHVS and CDR2 is FQNEAQ. The germline V and J ends were trimmed by 5 bases and 4 bases, with 11 bases remaining between them. CDR3 DNA sequence: TGTGCCAGCAGCCCCGGGACATCCTATGGCTACACCTTC. It yields the protein CASSPGTSYGYTF.

The rearrangement joins TRBV28 to TRBJ2-3; a possible D gene is TRBD1 (6 bases). The CDR3 has 12 residues. V was clipped by 6 bases and J by 7 bases, with 11 bases between them. CDR1 and CDR2 from the germline V gene are MDHEN and SYDVKM. The CDR3 sequence is CASSSDRNTQYF. CDR3 DNA: TGTGCCAGCAGCAGTGACAGGAATACGCAGTATTTT.

The CDR3 reads CASSPTARDIYEQYF. CDR3 DNA: TGTGCCAGCAGTCCAACTGCCCGGGACATCTACGAGCAGTACTTC. The J gene is TRBJ2-7, the V gene TRBV28; a possible D gene is TRBD1 (6 bases). Germline CDR1 is MDHEN and CDR2 is SYDVKM. The CDR3 runs to 15 residues. The V and J ends lost 5 bases and 3 bases respectively, with 17 bases between them.

The CDR3 is CASTPGTPNNEQFF. The CDR3 region has the DNA TGCGCCAGTACCCCCGGGACACCCAACAATGAGCAGTTCTTC. V gene TRBV5-1 combines with J gene TRBJ2-1; perhaps TRBD1 as D (6 bases). The germline V gene encodes CDR1 SGHRS and CDR2 YFSETQ. The CDR3 covers 14 residues. Trimming left V 8 bases short and J 5 bases short, with 17 bases between.

The chain employs TRBV6-6 and TRBJ2-1, with TRBD1 identical over 8 bases. Trimming removed 6 bases from V and 4 bases from J; junction bases left unmatched: 14. CDR3 length: 17 amino acids. Germline values: CDR1 MNHNY, CDR2 SVGAGI (reference sequence). CDR3 amino acids: CASSRDRGPLVYNEQFF. The CDR3 DNA reads as TGTGCCAGCAGCCGAGACAGGGGCCCCCTAGTATACAATGAGCAGTTCTTC.

The genes are TRBV7-2 and TRBJ2-4; no reliable D call. Deletions cut 6 bases from V and 8 bases from J, with 14 bases between. Germline values: CDR1 SGHTA, CDR2 FQGNSA. This CDR3 is built from 13 residues. CDR3 region: CASSTPLQDIQYF. Here the CDR3 DNA reads TGTGCCAGCAGTACCCCTCTCCAGGACATTCAGTACTTC.

The gene calls are TRBV11-2 and TRBJ2-5, with D perhaps TRBD2 (7 bases). Trimming removed 5 bases at V and 0 bases at J, with 13 bases between. CDR3 length: 15 amino acids. In germline, CDR1 is SGHAT, CDR2 FQNNGV. The CDR3 protein is CASSRGGAYQETQYF. The CDR3 nucleotides are TGTGCCAGCAGCCGAGGGGGGGCATACCAAGAGACCCAGTACTTC. The full variable domain, with the rest looked up from reference TRBV11-2 and TRBJ2-5, is EAGVAQSPRYKIIEKRQSVAFWCNPISGHATLYWYQQILGQGPKLLIQFQNNGVVDDSQLPKDRFSAERLKGVDSTLKIQPAKLEDSAVYLCASSRGGAYQETQYFGPGTRLLVL.